Included here is one TCR beta chain sequence, with context. Its matching antigen is unknown. This specimen comes from a study of cytomegalovirus exposure and HLA in healthy donors. Study summary: An analysis done earlier identified 90 million to 120 million unique TCR beta sequences from 150 million to 200 million T cells. Broader study findings: Judged likely to be a sequencing artifact was a cluster of highly shared sequence variants.

Every donor was a healthy person donating bone marrow. Use of 60 Vbeta and 13 Jbeta primers characterized the PCR. Produced via immunoSEQ multiplex PCR; TCRdb's table is partial and in-frame only. This sample has over 100,000 clones; around three quarters occur once, and the top ten carry approximately 5%. Germline values: CDR1 WSHSY, CDR2 SAAADI. The CDR3 has 16 amino acids. Trimming removed 3 bases from V and 1 base from J, with 15 bases in between. This receptor was identified in a man between 25 and 39 years old in good health and CMV-seronegative. V gene TRBV10-2 combines with J gene TRBJ1-1; possibly TRBD1 for D (6 bases). The sample consisted of PBMCs. The CDR3 bases are TGCGCCAGCAGTGACGTAGGGGGTGGTCGGAACACTGAAGCTTTCTTT. This encodes CASSDVGGGRNTEAFF.